These 19 T cell receptor beta chains came from one sample sequenced in a study of shared clonotypes between healthy human individuals. Naive CD8 isolation took CD45RO-negative cells positively selected for CCR7 and excluded terminally differentiated effector memory CD45RA+ cells. Clones were sequenced by immunoSEQ multiplex PCR, and TCRdb holds only the in-frame ones, with some missing. The sample consists of about 1.9 million clones, 90% to 95% of them appearing once. The sequenced sample consisted of naive CD8+ T cells from PBMCs. The source is a young man in good health. Some clones in this sample may be carry-over from other donors' samples.

The chain links TRBV27 to TRBJ2-7; D remains ambiguous. The CDR3 length is 13 residues. V gave up 3 bases and J gave up 6 bases, with 12 bases separating them. The germline CDR1 and CDR2 sequences are MNHEY and SMNVEV (reference sequence). CDR3 coding DNA: TGTGCCAGCAGTTTGGTGGGGTTTGGCGAGCAGTACTTC. Translation gives CASSLVGFGEQYF.

The chain uses TRBV5-1 and TRBJ1-1; D may be TRBD1 (5 bases). The germline CDR1 and CDR2 sequences are SGHRS and YFSETQ. The CDR3 loop spans 12 amino acids. V lost 7 bases and J lost 0, with 7 bases in between. For the CDR3, the DNA is TGCGCCAGCGGGGGGGTGAACACTGAAGCTTTCTTT. Encoded protein: CASGGVNTEAFF.

This clone appeared once. V usage is TRBV6-5 and J usage is TRBJ1-1; possibly TRBD1 for D (6 bases). Per germline, CDR1 MNHEY and CDR2 SVGAGI. The CDR3 runs 14 residues. Trimming stripped 0 bases from V and 7 bases from J, with 12 bases between. CDR3 DNA sequence: TGTGCCAGCAGTTACTCTGGGGGCGGGTATGAAGCTTTCTTT. This codes for CASSYSGGGYEAFF.

This clone appeared a few times. J is TRBJ1-1 and V is TRBV19; D perhaps matches TRBD1 (6 bases). Germline CDR1 is LNHDA and CDR2 is SQIVND (reference sequence). The CDR3 length is 13 residues. V was pared by 6 bases and J by 5 bases, with 13 bases between. CDR3 sequence (DNA): TGTGCCAGTAGCCGAAGGGGGGGGACTGAAGCTTTCTTT. Its protein product is CASSRRGGTEAFF.

This chain connects TRBV29-1 to TRBJ1-2; tentatively, D is TRBD1 (5 bases). The length of the CDR3 is 15 residues. CDR1 and CDR2 from the germline V gene are SQVTM and ANQGSEA. Trimming pared 2 bases from V and 0 bases from J, leaving 13 bases between. The CDR3: CSVESSGTSNYGYTF. The CDR3 nucleotides read TGCAGCGTTGAATCCTCCGGGACCTCTAACTATGGCTACACCTTC.

The chain employs TRBV4-3 and TRBJ1-3; no clear D gene. The germline V gene encodes CDR1 LGHNA and CDR2 YSLEER. The CDR3 has 17 residues. The V gene lost 0 bases and the J gene lost 4 bases, with 16 bases spanning the gap. The DNA of the CDR3 is TGCGCCAGCAGCCAAGACCTGAGCCTATGGGCCGGAAACACCATATATTTT. Translated: CASSQDLSLWAGNTIYF.

This rearrangement joins TRBV28 to TRBJ1-1; 7 nucleotides agree with TRBD1. Germline loops: CDR1 MDHEN, CDR2 SYDVKM. The V and J ends lost 6 bases and 1 base, in that order; junction bases with no gene match: 8. This CDR3 contains 15 residues. CDR3 coding DNA: TGTGCCAGCAGCACCGACAGGGAGGGGAACACTGAAGCTTTCTTT. Its translation is CASSTDREGNTEAFF.

The chain joins TRBV2 to TRBJ2-2, with D uncertain. This CDR3 is 13 amino acids long. CDR1 is SNHLY, CDR2 FYNNEI, per germline. V lost 4 bases and J 2 bases, leaving 5 bases between the germline ends. DNA for the CDR3: TGTGCCAGCAGTGCTGGAAACACCGGGGAGCTGTTTTTT. Amino acids: CASSAGNTGELFF. The full variable domain, completed using reference TRBV2 and TRBJ2-2, is EPEVTQTPSHQVTQMGQEVILRCVPISNHLYFYWYRQILGQKVEFLVSFYNNEISEKSEIFDDQFSVERPDGSNFTLKIRSTKLEDSAMYFCASSAGNTGELFFGEGSRLTVL.

The chain is built from TRBV5-6 and TRBJ1-2; no reliable D call. Per the germline V gene, CDR1 is SGHDT and CDR2 is YYEEEE. V gave up 1 base and J gave up 8 bases, with 15 bases separating them. The CDR3 runs 14 residues. The CDR3 sequence: CASSLLGAQDGYTF. The CDR3 DNA follows: TGTGCCAGCAGCTTGTTGGGAGCCCAGGACGGCTACACCTTC.

The chain carries TRBV29-1 and TRBJ2-1, with D hard to call. The V and J ends lost 3 bases and 3 bases respectively, with 9 bases between them. CDR3 length equals 13 residues. Germline CDR1 is SQVTM and CDR2 is ANQGSEA. CDR3 coding DNA: TGCAGCGTTGAGGGCAGACACTACAATGAGCAGTTCTTC. It encodes CSVEGRHYNEQFF.

The V gene is TRBV28, the J gene TRBJ2-7; 8 bases are shared with TRBD1. The CDR3 covers 15 residues. CDR1 and CDR2 from the germline V gene are MDHEN and SYDVKM. V lost 6 bases to trimming and J lost 2 bases; unmatched junction nucleotides: 9. CDR3 residues: CASRDPGQATYEQYF. Here the CDR3 DNA reads TGTGCCAGCAGAGATCCGGGACAGGCTACCTACGAGCAGTACTTC.

The gene calls are TRBV7-2 and TRBJ2-7; TRBD2 matches 9 bases. The CDR3 sequence is 15 residues long. The J segment lost 4 bases and the V segment lost 0 bases, leaving 4 bases of the junction unmatched. The germline V gene has CDR1 SGHTA and CDR2 FQGNSA. CDR3 amino acids: CASSLASGRTYEQYF. The CDR3, as DNA: TGTGCCAGCAGCTTAGCTAGCGGGAGAACGTACGAGCAGTACTTC.

The V and J genes are TRBV25-1 and TRBJ2-1, with 9 bases matching TRBD2. Unmatched junction bases numbered 13, after V lost 2 bases and J lost 5 bases. Germline loops: CDR1 MGHDK, CDR2 SYGVNS. The length of the CDR3 is 18 residues. The CDR3 DNA reads as TGTGCCAGCAGTGAAGGTCTTAGCGGGAGTAAGGTCCACAATGAGCAGTTCTTC. Amino acids: CASSEGLSGSKVHNEQFF.

The rearrangement uses TRBV19 and TRBJ1-2; D gene ambiguous. Trimming removed 3 bases at V and 7 bases at J, with 9 bases between. CDR3 length equals 12 residues. Germline loops: CDR1 LNHDA, CDR2 SQIVND (reference sequence). Here the CDR3 DNA reads TGTGCCAGTAGTATGGGAGCCTCTGGCTACACCTTC. Translating gives CASSMGASGYTF.

The rearrangement uses TRBV5-1 and TRBJ2-7; D not certain. The V and J ends lost 3 bases and 5 bases respectively, with 9 bases between them. The CDR3 is 12 amino acids. CDR1 is SGHRS, CDR2 YFSETQ, per germline. The CDR3 DNA reads TGCGCCAGCAGCTGGGTGGGCGACGAGCAGTACTTC. This sequence encodes CASSWVGDEQYF.

The table lists this clone with a count of one. This chain connects TRBV7-9 to TRBJ2-1; D remains ambiguous. This CDR3 region has 15 residues. V lost 2 bases to trimming and J lost 0 bases, with 8 bases between them. CDR1 and CDR2 from the germline V gene are SEHNR and FQNEAQ (reference sequence). The DNA of the CDR3 is TGTGCCAGCAGCTTATACGCTAGCTCCTACAATGAGCAGTTCTTC. Amino acid sequence: CASSLYASSYNEQFF. Combining the CDR3 with reference TRBV7-9 and TRBJ2-1 gives the whole variable domain DTGVSQNPRHKITKRGQNVTFRCDPISEHNRLYWYRQTLGQGPEFLTYFQNEAQLEKSRLLSDRFSAERPKGSFSTLEIQRTEQGDSAMYLCASSLYASSYNEQFFGPGTRLTVL.

The chain combines TRBV5-1 with TRBJ2-5; the D is unclear. Trimming stripped 4 bases from V and 4 bases from J, with 8 bases between. The CDR3 length is 12 residues. Germline V gives CDR1 SGHRS, CDR2 YFSETQ. The CDR3 is CASSPPGETQYF. The DNA of the CDR3 is TGCGCCAGCAGCCCGCCCGGAGAGACCCAGTACTTC.

This clone appeared a few times. This chain joins TRBV7-3 and TRBJ2-2; D not resolved. Trimming pared 6 bases from V and 5 bases from J, leaving 7 bases between. The CDR3 has 12 residues. Germline V gives CDR1 SGHTA, CDR2 FQGTGA. This CDR3 reads CASRSWTGELFF. The CDR3 nucleotides are TGTGCCAGCAGGTCCTGGACCGGGGAGCTGTTTTTT.

This chain uses TRBV28 with TRBJ1-5; D ambiguous. CDR1 and CDR2 from the germline V gene are MDHEN and SYDVKM. This CDR3 has 16 residues. Between the trimmed V and J ends, which lost 1 base and 0 bases, there was a span of 10 bases. Written as DNA, the CDR3 is TGTGCCAGCAGTTTATTGGGCAGTCATAGCAATCAGCCCCAGCATTTT. Translating gives CASSLLGSHSNQPQHF.